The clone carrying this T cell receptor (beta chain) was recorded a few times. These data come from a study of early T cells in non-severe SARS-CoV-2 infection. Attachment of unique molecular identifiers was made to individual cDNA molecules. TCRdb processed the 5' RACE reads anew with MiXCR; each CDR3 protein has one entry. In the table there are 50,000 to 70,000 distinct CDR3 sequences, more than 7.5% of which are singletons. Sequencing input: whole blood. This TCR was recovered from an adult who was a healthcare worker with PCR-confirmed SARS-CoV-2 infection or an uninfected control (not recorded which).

CDR3 bases: TGCAGATTTACGGCGGGAGGGATAAATGAGCAGTTCTTC. Protein sequence: CRFTAGGINEQFF. The V call is TRBV20-1, the J call TRBJ2-1; 9 nucleotides line up with TRBD2. The germline CDR1 and CDR2 sequences are DFQATT and SNEGSKA (reference sequence). The CDR3 length is 13 residues.